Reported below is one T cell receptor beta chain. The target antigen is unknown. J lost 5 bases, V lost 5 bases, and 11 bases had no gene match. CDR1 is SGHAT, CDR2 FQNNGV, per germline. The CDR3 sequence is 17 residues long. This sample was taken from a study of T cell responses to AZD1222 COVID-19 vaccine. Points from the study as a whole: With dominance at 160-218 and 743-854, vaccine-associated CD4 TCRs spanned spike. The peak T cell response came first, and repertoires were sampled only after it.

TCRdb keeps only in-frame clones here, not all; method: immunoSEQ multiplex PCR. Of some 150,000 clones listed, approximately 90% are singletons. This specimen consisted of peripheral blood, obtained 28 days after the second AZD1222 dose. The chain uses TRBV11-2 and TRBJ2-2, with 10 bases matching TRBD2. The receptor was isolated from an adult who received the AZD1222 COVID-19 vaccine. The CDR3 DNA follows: TGTGCCAGCAGCCCATTGGCGCTAGCGGGAGAGACCGGGGAGCTGTTTTTT. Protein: CASSPLALAGETGELFF.